A single sample gave rise to the 12 T cell receptor beta chains below, sequenced in a study of T-cell reconstitution after alpha-beta-depleted transplantation in children (dated by TCRdb to 2016 to 2017). The treatment or condition label for this specimen denotes: allogeneic hematopoietic cell transplantation with graft depleted of TCRalphabeta T cells and CD19 B cells. The method behind the library was PCR. This sample was sequenced with an Illumina HiSeq 2500. TCR library preparation used molecular barcoding, with unique molecular identifiers applied to normalize quantification of the TCRbeta repertoire. Starting from the raw public reads, TCRdb applied fastp trimming at Q25, assembled clones with MiXCR and retained in-frame beta chains. Under each unique CDR3 protein, matching rows form one entry showing the most common genes and DNA. The sample contains around 670,000 distinct CDR3 sequences, around 14% of them found a single time. The ten largest make up approximately 0.8% of the sample.

Here the sequenced sample was PBMCs, taken before TCRalphabeta/CD19-depleted stem cell transplant. These receptors all come from a girl aged 2-15 years with congenital amegakaryocytic thrombocytopenia, due to receive a stem cell transplant.

The table lists this clonotype with a few counts. This rearrangement joins TRBV11-2 to TRBJ2-2; D may be TRBD1 or TRBD2 (6 bases each). Germline V gene lookup returns CDR1 SGHAT and CDR2 FQNNGV. The CDR3 runs to 18 residues. V was clipped by 3 bases and J by 3 bases, with 20 bases between them. CDR3: CASSLHGLAEGDTGELFF. DNA of the CDR3: TGTGCCAGCAGCTTGCACGGATTAGCGGAGGGGGACACCGGGGAGCTGTTTTTT.

V and J are TRBV20-1 and TRBJ2-3; 8 positions agree with TRBD2. Germline-derived CDR1 and CDR2 are DFQATT and SNEGSKA (reference sequence). Unmatched junction bases numbered 1, after V lost 1 base and J lost 4 bases. The CDR3 loop spans 13 amino acids. The CDR3 sequence is CSARGTSSDTQYF. The CDR3 region has the DNA TGCAGTGCTAGAGGGACTAGCTCAGATACGCAGTATTTT.

This clonotype was counted ten times or more. At one end, the junction sequence differs from germline, possibly due to a read error. The rearrangement joins TRBV5-1 to TRBJ1-1; no firm D call. The CDR3 length is 13 residues. CDR1 SGHRS and CDR2 YFSETQ come from the germline V gene. This CDR3 is CASSLVPNTEAFF. The CDR3 DNA reads TGTGCCAGCAGCTTAGTTCCCAACACTGAAGCTTTCTTT.

This chain uses TRBV11-2 with TRBJ2-5; D gene ambiguous. The CDR3 consists of 15 residues. Looked up from germline, CDR1 is SGHAT and CDR2 is FQNNGV. Trimming took off 0 bases at V and 3 bases at J, with 11 bases between the two ends. Here the CDR3 DNA reads TGTGCCAGCAGCTTAGATCATTCAAGGGAAGAGACCCAGTACTTC. It translates to CASSLDHSREETQYF.

This sequence joins TRBV12-3 or TRBV12-4 and TRBJ2-2, with 7 bases fitting TRBD2. This CDR3 spans 14 amino acids. V was clipped by 3 bases and J by 7 bases; unmatched bases: 5. CDR3 protein: CASSFLSGGGELFF. CDR3 coding DNA: TGTGCCAGCAGTTTTTTATCGGGGGGCGGGGAGCTGTTTTTT.

A single count supports this clonotype. V and J are TRBV7-2 and TRBJ1-5, with 7 bases identical to TRBD1. The J call could be wrong; TRBJ2-3 is a better fit for the DNA end. The CDR3 sequence is 13 residues long. Germline loops: CDR1 SGHTA, CDR2 FQGNSA. The DNA for the CDR3 is TGTGCCAGCAGCCCAGACAGGGATCAGCCCCAGTATTTT. This codes for CASSPDRDQPQYF.

This clonotype was seen at least ten times. The gene calls are TRBV5-1 and TRBJ2-3; 9 bases map to TRBD2. V was clipped by 4 bases and J by 3 bases; unmatched bases: 12. The CDR3 runs 17 residues. Germline V lookup: CDR1 SGHRS, CDR2 YFSETQ. CDR3 sequence reads: CASSLQQPGLATDTQYF. The CDR3 bases are TGCGCCAGCAGCCTCCAGCAACCGGGACTAGCTACAGATACGCAGTATTTT.

V usage is TRBV21-1 and J usage is TRBJ2-7. TRBV21-1 is classified as a pseudogene. The CDR3 has 15 amino acids. The CDR3 reads CASSKCMQPSYEQYF. The CDR3 nucleotides are TGTGCCAGCAGCAAGTGTATGCAGCCCTCCTACGAGCAGTACTTC.

The chain combines TRBV20-1 with TRBJ2-7; D may be TRBD1 or TRBD2 (6 bases each). The V and J ends lost 5 bases and 1 base respectively, with 12 bases between them. Looked up from germline, CDR1 is DFQATT and CDR2 is SNEGSKA (reference sequence). There are 13 residues in the CDR3. This CDR3 is CSARRRGSYEQYF. CDR3 nucleotides: TGCAGTGCTCGGCGGAGGGGGTCCTACGAGCAGTACTTC.

This clonotype was counted at least ten times. The chain carries TRBV20-1 and TRBJ2-3; 11 bases line up with TRBD2. The germline CDR1 and CDR2 sequences are DFQATT and SNEGSKA (reference sequence). The CDR3 extends over 18 amino acids. V lost 5 bases to trimming and J lost 1 base; unmatched junction nucleotides: 14. CDR3 loop: CSAPPSGRYPRGTDTQYF. The DNA for the CDR3 is TGCAGTGCTCCCCCTAGCGGGAGGTACCCCAGGGGCACAGATACGCAGTATTTT.

This clonotype was found once. This CDR3 is CTAPGPDTQYF. As DNA, the CDR3 is TGCACTGCGCCAGGTCCAGATACGCAGTATTTT. The V gene is TRBV20-1, the J gene TRBJ2-3, with D unclear. Looked up from germline, CDR1 is DFQATT and CDR2 is SNEGSKA (reference sequence). The CDR3 has 11 residues.

This clonotype has at least ten counts. The chain carries TRBV7-9 and TRBJ2-3; TRBD2 aligns across 9 bases. This CDR3 region has 17 residues. After removal of 5 bases from V and 9 bases from J, the junction contained 18 bases not matched to a gene. Germline V lookup: CDR1 SEHNR, CDR2 FQNEAQ (reference sequence). CDR3 residues: CASSPLGAGTSKYTQYF. The CDR3 DNA reads as TGTGCCAGCAGCCCCTTGGGAGCCGGGACTAGCAAGTACACGCAGTATTTT.